Below are 32 T cell receptor beta chains sequenced from a single sample in a study of cytomegalovirus exposure and HLA in healthy donors. The study ran its PCR with 60 Vbeta and 13 Jbeta primers. Clones were read by immunoSEQ multiplex PCR, and TCRdb kept only the in-frame ones, dropping some. Found here are approximately 160,000 clones, about 75% of them singletons; the top ten hold 2.5% to 3%. The sequenced sample consisted of PBMCs. The receptors were sampled from a woman between 45 and 60 years old in good health and CMV-seropositive.

The V and J genes are TRBV6-1 and TRBJ1-5; unclear D gene. There are 13 residues in the CDR3. Germline values: CDR1 MNHNS, CDR2 SASEGT. V was clipped by 1 base and J by 7 bases, with 8 bases between them. The CDR3 DNA is TGTGCCAGCAGTGAAGGCGGAAAGCAGCCCCAGCATTTT. Encoded protein: CASSEGGKQPQHF.

This chain connects TRBV5-6 to TRBJ2-5; 7 positions match TRBD1. CDR1 is SGHDT, CDR2 YYEEEE, per germline. This CDR3 has 15 amino acids. V was pared by 1 base and J by 13 bases, with 16 bases of the junction left unmatched. The CDR3 protein is CASSLSVRQGMRLYF. Written as DNA, the CDR3 is TGTGCCAGCAGCTTGTCTGTTCGACAGGGTATGAGGCTGTACTTC.

The chain employs TRBV6-1 and TRBJ1-2; no firm D call. Trimming removed 2 bases from V and 7 bases from J, with 11 bases in between. Germline assignment: CDR1 MNHNS and CDR2 SASEGT. This CDR3 has 13 amino acids. CDR3 sequence: CASSEWWEAGYTF. In DNA form, the CDR3 reads TGTGCCAGCAGTGAATGGTGGGAGGCTGGCTACACCTTC.

This clone showed up just a few times. V gene TRBV30 combines with J gene TRBJ1-1; D unresolved. The CDR3 sequence is 11 residues long. Germline V lookup: CDR1 GTSNPN, CDR2 SVGIG (reference sequence). The V end lost 2 bases, the J end lost 7 bases, and 8 bases lay between the germline ends. In DNA, the CDR3 is TGTGCCTGGAGTCAGGACTTTGAAGCTTTCTTT. This codes for CAWSQDFEAFF.

CDR3 in amino acids: CASSHGLKGFGSPLHF. Here the CDR3 DNA reads TGTGCCAGCAGCCATGGGCTAAAGGGGTTTGGCTCACCCCTCCACTTT. The genes are TRBV14 and TRBJ1-6; D possibly corresponds to TRBD1 (5 bases). Germline CDR1 SGHDN, CDR2 FVKESK. The CDR3 extends over 16 amino acids. V was trimmed by 3 bases and J by 10 bases, leaving 19 bases between them.

This chain links TRBV7-8 with TRBJ1-1; weak D call: TRBD1 (5 bases). Trimming stripped 7 bases from V and 0 bases from J, with 18 bases between. The CDR3 has 16 residues. CDR1 SGHVS and CDR2 FQNEAQ come from the germline V gene. The CDR3 protein is CASTVGEGLMNTEAFF. In nucleotides, the CDR3 is TGTGCCAGCACCGTCGGAGAGGGACTCATGAACACTGAAGCTTTCTTT.

V and J are TRBV27 and TRBJ1-5; no definite D call. The CDR3 spans 14 residues. Germline-derived CDR1 and CDR2 are MNHEY and SMNVEV (reference sequence). Trimming removed 5 bases from V and 1 base from J, with 9 bases in between. CDR3 nucleotides: TGTGCCAGCAGTCCAAAACGGAGCAATCAGCCCCAGCATTTT. This codes for CASSPKRSNQPQHF.

The chain is built from TRBV5-6 and TRBJ1-5; TRBD1 agrees at 8 bases. Germline trimming cut 0 bases from V and 6 bases from J; bases unmatched to any gene: 11. The CDR3 runs to 17 residues. Germline values: CDR1 SGHDT, CDR2 YYEEEE. The CDR3 bases are TGTGCCAGCAGCTTGGGGTCGGGACAGGTTTATTCTCAGCCCCAGCATTTT. It encodes CASSLGSGQVYSQPQHF.

This clone occurred a few times. The rearrangement uses TRBV21-1 and TRBJ1-2; the D call of TRBD1 is as the table states it, not checked on the DNA. TRBV21-1 is shown as a pseudogene. This CDR3 spans 14 amino acids. This CDR3 is CASSNGQGANGYTF. The CDR3 nucleotides read TGTGCCAGCAGCAATGGACAGGGGGCTAATGGCTACACCTTC.

The gene calls are TRBV6-1 and TRBJ2-7; 7 nucleotides match TRBD1. Germline V gene data show CDR1 as MNHNS and CDR2 as SASEGT. Trimming at V came to 4 bases and at J to 0 bases, leaving 3 bases not matched to a gene. The CDR3 contains 14 residues. CDR3 in amino acids: CASSARDSSYEQYF. In DNA, the CDR3 is TGTGCCAGCAGTGCCCGGGACAGCTCCTACGAGCAGTACTTC.

On this clone itself: At one boundary the junction diverges from the germline segment, which might be a read error. The chain combines TRBV7-8 with TRBJ2-7; TRBD2 aligns across 7 bases. This CDR3 has 14 residues. Per the germline V gene, CDR1 is SGHVS and CDR2 is FQNEAQ. The CDR3 bases are TGTGCCAGCAGCCTAGCGGAGGTCTCCTACGAGCAGTACTTC. It encodes CASSLAEVSYEQYF.

This chain links TRBV2 with TRBJ1-2; tentatively, D is TRBD1 (6 bases). Per germline, CDR1 SNHLY and CDR2 FYNNEI. The CDR3 is 13 amino acids. With 6 bases removed from V and 6 bases from J, the gap between germline ends came to 14 bases. The CDR3 spells CASSAQGYDGYTF. The CDR3 coding sequence is TGTGCCAGCAGCGCACAGGGTTATGATGGCTACACCTTC.

The genes are TRBV2 and TRBJ1-1, with 7 bases that match TRBD1. V was clipped by 2 bases and J by 1 base; unmatched bases: 4. CDR1 and CDR2 (germline): SNHLY, FYNNEI. This CDR3 has 15 residues. The CDR3 DNA reads TGTGCCAGCAGTGAAAGAGGGACAGCGAACACTGAAGCTTTCTTT. Protein product: CASSERGTANTEAFF. Looking up the rest from reference TRBV2 and TRBJ1-1 gives the full variable domain: EPEVTQTPSHQVTQMGQEVILRCVPISNHLYFYWYRQILGQKVEFLVSFYNNEISEKSEIFDDQFSVERPDGSNFTLKIRSTKLEDSAMYFCASSERGTANTEAFFGQGTRLTVV.

The chain joins TRBV6-5 to TRBJ1-4; the D gene is possibly TRBD1 (5 bases). The germline V and J ends were trimmed by 0 bases and 2 bases, with 10 bases remaining between them. This CDR3 has 16 amino acids. The germline gives CDR1 MNHEY, CDR2 SVGAGI. The DNA for the CDR3 is TGTGCCAGCAGTTACTCCGGGGGGGAGACTAATGAAAAACTGTTTTTT. This translates into CASSYSGGETNEKLFF.

This clone was observed a few times. The rearrangement uses TRBV5-1 and TRBJ1-2, with 10 bases lining up with TRBD1. V trimming: 3 bases; J trimming: 5 bases; junction bases outside the gene matches: 10. CDR1 and CDR2 from the germline V gene are SGHRS and YFSETQ. The CDR3 contains 16 residues. The CDR3 spells CASSSTGTGDLYGYTF. The CDR3 nucleotides are TGCGCCAGCAGCTCGACCGGGACAGGGGATTTATATGGCTACACCTTC.

This clone was counted a few times. V usage is TRBV18 and J usage is TRBJ1-1; D gene ambiguous. Germline CDR1 KGHSH, CDR2 LQKENI. Trimming took off 0 bases at V and 2 bases at J, with 4 bases between the two ends. The CDR3 runs to 13 residues. This CDR3 reads CASSPPQNTEAFF. The CDR3, as DNA: TGTGCCAGCTCACCACCACAAAACACTGAAGCTTTCTTT. Looking up the rest from reference TRBV18 and TRBJ1-1 gives the full variable domain: NAGVMQNPRHLVRRRGQEARLRCSPMKGHSHVYWYRQLPEEGLKFMVYLQKENIIDESGMPKERFSAEFPKEGPSILRIQQVVRGDSAAYFCASSPPQNTEAFFGQGTRLTVV.

The V gene is TRBV5-1, the J gene TRBJ1-2; D remains ambiguous. CDR3 size: 13 residues. Germline CDR1 reads SGHRS; CDR2 reads YFSETQ. V dropped 2 bases and J dropped 7 bases, with 12 bases sitting between them. The CDR3 region is CASSLEGYRGYTF. Here the CDR3 DNA reads TGCGCCAGCAGCTTAGAGGGTTATCGTGGCTACACCTTC.

J is TRBJ1-5 and V is TRBV19; TRBD1 aligns across 10 bases. The CDR3 spans 16 residues. The junction had 7 bases not matched to a gene; V was cut back by 6 bases and J by 2 bases. CDR1 LNHDA and CDR2 SQIVND come from the germline V gene (reference sequence). The CDR3 spells CASSPRQGAGNQPQHF. The CDR3 DNA sequence: TGTGCCAGTAGCCCTCGACAGGGGGCTGGCAATCAGCCCCAGCATTTT.

This sequence joins TRBV19 and TRBJ2-2; weak D call: TRBD1 (5 bases). The germline CDR1 and CDR2 sequences are LNHDA and SQIVND (reference sequence). The length of the CDR3 is 14 residues. The ends were cut back, 6 bases at V and 2 bases at J, with 10 bases in the middle. CDR3 sequence (DNA): TGTGCCAGTAGGCGGACAACCAACACCGGGGAGCTGTTTTTT. Its translation is CASRRTTNTGELFF.

The rearrangement links TRBV10-2 to TRBJ1-1; no clear D. CDR3 size: 13 residues. V dropped 8 bases and J dropped 1 base, with 11 bases sitting between them. The germline gives CDR1 WSHSY, CDR2 SAAADI. DNA for the CDR3: TGCGCCAGCGTTGTCCAGGAGAACACTGAAGCTTTCTTT. Translating it yields CASVVQENTEAFF.

This clone was seen a single time. The rearrangement links TRBV11-2 to TRBJ1-4; TRBD1 might be the D (5 bases). CDR1 and CDR2 from the germline V gene are SGHAT and FQNNGV. V lost 4 bases, J lost 8 bases, and 20 bases lay in between. The CDR3 sequence is 16 residues long. The chain's CDR3 is CASSSQQGLEGEKLFF. The CDR3 nucleotides are TGTGCCAGCAGCTCCCAGCAGGGCCTAGAAGGGGAAAAACTGTTTTTT.

As concerns this clone: This sample includes further DNA sequences coding for the same CDR3. V and J are TRBV18 and TRBJ1-3; TRBD1 might be the D (5 bases). From germline, CDR1 is KGHSH and CDR2 LQKENI. The V end was cut by 2 bases, the J end by 3 bases, with 17 bases between. This CDR3 spans 17 amino acids. The DNA of the CDR3 is TGTGCCAGCTCACCAACCGCCGGGGGGATCAGTGGAAACACCATATATTTT. Translation gives CASSPTAGGISGNTIYF.

As DNA, the CDR3 is TGTGCCAGCAGCTTAGCGGGGGGTCGTAACACCGGGGAGCTGTTTTTT. As protein: CASSLAGGRNTGELFF. The chain has TRBV7-9 and TRBJ2-2; D possibly corresponds to TRBD2 (6 bases). Germline values: CDR1 SEHNR, CDR2 FQNEAQ (reference sequence). The CDR3 extends over 16 amino acids. V dropped 0 bases and J dropped 2 bases, with 10 bases sitting between them.

The J gene is TRBJ1-5, the V gene TRBV7-2; D is unclear. The CDR3 spans 15 residues. Trimming cost V 1 base and J 4 bases, with 11 bases left between them. Looked up from germline, CDR1 is SGHTA and CDR2 is FQGNSA. Here the CDR3 reads CASSLGGSENQPQHF. The CDR3 DNA reads as TGTGCCAGCAGCTTAGGAGGCAGTGAGAATCAGCCCCAGCATTTT.

The chain links TRBV5-1 to TRBJ1-1; no firm D call. Germline V lookup: CDR1 SGHRS, CDR2 YFSETQ. With 4 bases removed from V and 1 base from J, the gap between germline ends came to 8 bases. The length of the CDR3 is 13 residues. The CDR3 here is CASSMDGNTEAFF. The CDR3 DNA reads as TGCGCCAGCAGCATGGACGGGAACACTGAAGCTTTCTTT.

The chain is built from TRBV5-4 and TRBJ1-1; a weak D match, TRBD1 (6 bases). CDR1 is SGHNT and CDR2 is YYREEE in the germline V gene (reference sequence). V lost 1 base and J 10 bases, leaving 17 bases between the germline ends. This CDR3 has 14 amino acids. CDR3 nucleotide sequence: TGTGCCAGCAGCTTGCGGGGGGCGGGGGAGGGAGCTTTCTTT. Amino acids: CASSLRGAGEGAFF.

Points on this clone: In the same sample, other DNA sequences code for this CDR3. The chain couples TRBV5-6 to TRBJ1-6; D is undetermined. The germline V and J ends were trimmed by 0 bases and 13 bases, with 11 bases remaining between them. Germline V lookup: CDR1 SGHDT, CDR2 YYEEEE. The CDR3 runs 13 residues. CDR3 protein: CASSLDSGSPLHF. CDR3 sequence (DNA): TGTGCCAGCAGCTTGGACAGTGGTTCGCCCCTCCACTTT.

V is TRBV7-7 and J is TRBJ2-5; tentative D call: TRBD2 (5 bases). The CDR3 sequence is 13 residues long. V was trimmed by 4 bases and J by 3 bases, leaving 9 bases between them. CDR1 and CDR2 from the germline V gene are SSHAT and FNYEAQ (reference sequence). The CDR3 protein is CASSWTGKETQYF. DNA for the CDR3: TGTGCCAGCAGCTGGACCGGGAAAGAGACCCAGTACTTC. Complete variable domain (other parts from reference TRBV7-7 and TRBJ2-5): GAGVSQSPRYKVTKRGQDVTLRCDPISSHATLYWYQQALGQGPEFLTYFNYEAQPDKSGLPSDRFSAERPEGSISTLTIQRTEQRDSAMYRCASSWTGKETQYFGPGTRLLVL.

For the CDR3, the DNA is TGTGCCAGTAGTCTCAGGAGGGGACAGACGGACTATGGCTACACCTTC. Protein: CASSLRRGQTDYGYTF. The chain joins TRBV19 to TRBJ1-2, with 7 bases that match TRBD1. Germline-derived CDR1 and CDR2 are LNHDA and SQIVND (reference sequence). The V and J ends lost 5 bases and 3 bases, in that order; junction bases with no gene match: 12. The CDR3 loop spans 16 amino acids.

V gene TRBV6-5 combines with J gene TRBJ2-3; a weak D match, TRBD2 (6 bases). The CDR3 totals 15 residues. The germline gives CDR1 MNHEY, CDR2 SVGAGI. V lost 5 bases, J lost 0 bases, and 12 bases lay in between. This CDR3 reads CASSVGGASTDTQYF. The CDR3 bases are TGTGCCAGCAGTGTGGGGGGTGCTAGCACAGATACGCAGTATTTT.

The chain joins TRBV29-1 to TRBJ2-1; 14 bases map to TRBD2. Germline V gene sequence: CDR1 SQVTM, CDR2 ANQGSEA. V gave up 3 bases and J gave up 7 bases; unmatched junction bases: 5. This CDR3 is 15 amino acids long. This chain's CDR3 is CSVDSGTSGGNEQFF. The CDR3 DNA follows: TGCAGCGTTGACTCCGGGACTAGCGGGGGAAATGAGCAGTTCTTC.

The chain employs TRBV6-5 and TRBJ2-1, with D maybe TRBD2 (5 bases). V was cut by 6 bases and J by 6 bases, with 12 bases left in between. CDR3 length: 13 residues. The V gene's germline CDR1 is MNHEY and CDR2 SVGAGI. CDR3 region: CASSPAAGNEQFF. Written as DNA, the CDR3 is TGTGCCAGCAGCCCAGCGGCCGGCAATGAGCAGTTCTTC.